These 13 T cell receptor beta chains were sequenced from one sample in a study of blood T cells in healthy people across ages. A second PCR of 7 to 11 cycles used a sample-barcoded 5' primer and a J-beta primer mix. TCRdb ran MiXCR on the 5' RACE reads and lists one entry per CDR3 protein. The sample has about a million distinct CDR3 sequences, about 48% seen once; the top ten hold 13%. The sequenced sample consisted of blood. The receptors come from a man aged 25 to 45 in good health.

The chain joins TRBV6-5 to TRBJ1-1; perhaps TRBD1 as D (5 bases). The germline V and J ends were trimmed by 7 bases and 10 bases, with 16 bases remaining between them. Germline values: CDR1 MNHEY, CDR2 SVGAGI. CDR3 length: 12 residues. CDR3 sequence reads: CASTHEAGRAFF. Here the CDR3 DNA reads TGTGCCAGCACCCACGAGGCAGGGAGAGCTTTCTTT.

The chain links TRBV9 to TRBJ1-2; D is perhaps TRBD1 (6 bases). V lost 6 bases and J 6 bases, leaving 12 bases between the germline ends. The germline V gene has CDR1 SGDLS and CDR2 YYNGEE. There are 12 residues in the CDR3. CDR3 in amino acids: CASTLGGDGYTF. The CDR3 DNA sequence: TGTGCCAGCACCTTAGGGGGGGATGGCTACACCTTC.

The chain links TRBV3-1 to TRBJ2-4, with 14 bases aligning to TRBD2. The V gene's germline CDR1 is LGHDT and CDR2 YNNKEL (reference sequence). This CDR3 is built from 18 residues. J gave up 0 bases and V 4 bases, and 5 bases lay outside the gene matches. The CDR3 reads CASSLTSGGAEAKNIQYF. Here the CDR3 DNA reads TGTGCCAGCAGCCTGACTAGCGGGGGGGCCGAAGCCAAAAACATTCAGTACTTC.

Concerning this clonotype: A junction end diverges from the germline sequence, so it may reflect a read error. This chain uses TRBV15 with TRBJ2-7; D perhaps matches TRBD1 (5 bases). From germline, CDR1 is LNHNV and CDR2 YYDKDF (reference sequence). The CDR3 is 15 amino acids. CDR3 DNA sequence: TGTGCCACTAGCAGATCACAGGATTTTTCCTACGAGCAGTACTTC. Amino acids: CATSRSQDFSYEQYF.

This clonotype appeared a few times. J is TRBJ2-1 and V is TRBV5-6; TRBD2 aligns across 13 bases. This CDR3 has 16 residues. The trim removed 4 bases at V and 9 bases at J, leaving 10 bases unmatched. Germline CDR1 is SGHDT and CDR2 is YYEEEE. CDR3 residues: CASSPPGLAGKSEQFF. CDR3 sequence (DNA): TGTGCCAGCAGCCCACCGGGACTAGCGGGGAAGTCTGAGCAGTTCTTC.

This clonotype was seen a few times. The rearrangement uses TRBV28 and TRBJ1-2, with D perhaps TRBD1 (6 bases). Trimming pared 7 bases from V and 3 bases from J, leaving 9 bases between. Per the germline V gene, CDR1 is MDHEN and CDR2 is SYDVKM. This CDR3 has 12 amino acids. The CDR3 protein is CASNRAYYGYTF. The CDR3 DNA reads TGTGCCAGCAACAGGGCCTACTATGGCTACACCTTC.

This chain connects TRBV15 to TRBJ1-2, with a weak D call TRBD1 (5 bases). V dropped 0 bases and J dropped 7 bases, with 15 bases sitting between them. Per germline, CDR1 LNHNV and CDR2 YYDKDF (reference sequence). The CDR3 totals 15 residues. This chain's CDR3 is CATSRDRGGSVGYTF. The CDR3 DNA sequence: TGTGCCACCAGCAGAGATAGGGGCGGCTCTGTTGGCTACACCTTC.

This clonotype was picked up a small number of times. The gene calls are TRBV4-1 and TRBJ1-4; D ambiguous. V lost 1 base and J lost 5, with 11 bases in between. The CDR3 runs to 15 residues. Germline V gene data show CDR1 as MGHRA and CDR2 as YSYEKL. The CDR3 DNA sequence: TGCGCCAGCAGCCAAGGAGGAGTAGGGAATGAAAAACTGTTTTTT. Its translation is CASSQGGVGNEKLFF.

V usage is TRBV12-3 or TRBV12-4 and J usage is TRBJ1-1, with a tentative D call TRBD1 (5 bases). The V end lost 5 bases, the J end lost 3 bases, and 10 bases lay between the germline ends. The CDR3 sequence is 13 residues long. In DNA, the CDR3 is TGTGCCAGCAGTGCCGGGGGTTACACTGAAGCTTTCTTT. Its translation is CASSAGGYTEAFF.

This chain joins TRBV27 and TRBJ1-6; D is ambiguous. CDR1 and CDR2 from the germline V gene are MNHEY and SMNVEV (reference sequence). The V and J ends lost 6 bases and 0 bases respectively, with 12 bases between them. The CDR3 has 16 residues. The CDR3 protein is CASRVDGDSYNSPLHF. DNA for the CDR3: TGTGCCAGCAGAGTGGACGGCGACTCCTATAATTCACCCCTCCACTTT.

CDR3: CASTAGGPQETQYF. The CDR3 nucleotides read TGCGCCAGCACAGCGGGGGGGCCCCAAGAGACCCAGTACTTC. The V and J genes are TRBV5-1 and TRBJ2-5; 10 positions agree with TRBD2. This CDR3 has 14 amino acids. In germline, CDR1 is SGHRS, CDR2 YFSETQ. V shed 6 bases, J shed 1 base, and the junction held 3 bases outside the gene matches.

This clonotype was counted only a few times. The V gene is TRBV20-1, the J gene TRBJ1-5; TRBD1 agrees at 8 bases. Germline loops: CDR1 DFQATT, CDR2 SNEGSKA (reference sequence). The CDR3 has 12 residues. With V trimmed by 3 bases and J by 5 bases, 0 bases remained unmatched. DNA of the CDR3: TGCAGTGCTAGGACAGGGGATCAGCCCCAGCATTTT. This gives the protein CSARTGDQPQHF.

This clonotype was detected a few times. V usage is TRBV29-1 and J usage is TRBJ1-6; TRBD1 is a possible D gene (6 bases). Germline lookup yields CDR1 SQVTM and CDR2 ANQGSEA. The CDR3 runs to 13 residues. Trimming cost V 7 bases and J 10 bases, with 17 bases left between them. As DNA, the CDR3 is TGCAGCGCTAAACAGGGTGTCGGGTCACCCCTCCACTTT. It yields the protein CSAKQGVGSPLHF.